A selection of T cell receptor beta chains follows, all from one sample in a study of neoadjuvant anti-PD-1 for oral cavity cancer. Measured with immunoSEQ multiplex PCR; TCRdb has only the in-frame clones, and not every one. Of approximately 17,000 clones in the sample, around 62% were seen once. This material consisted of PBMCs, taken before nivolumab (anti-PD-1) treatment. The receptors derive from a person aged 35-79 years with oral cavity squamous cell carcinoma. The CDR3 runs from the conserved cysteine through the conserved F or W. Fields, in order: J gene, clone size, D gene, V gene, CDR3 protein, CDR3 DNA. A D gene is named only where the DNA matches it firmly. Size is stated for part of the rows, as once, few or many counts, or as a class when the clone is expanded.

J: TRBJ2-1; size: once; D: -; V: TRBV6-6; CDR3: CASSSSRYRFF; DNA: TGTGCCAGCAGTTCCTCTAGGTATCGGTTCTTC
J: TRBJ1-2; size: -; D: -; V: TRBV5-1; CDR3: CASSLDITRGYTF; DNA: TGCGCCAGCAGCCTGGACATAACGAGGGGCTACACCTTC
J: TRBJ2-2; size: -; D: TRBD2; V: TRBV27; CDR3: CASSIGAGGSTGELFF; DNA: TGTGCCAGCAGTATCGGAGCGGGAGGGAGCACCGGGGAGCTGTTTTTT
J: TRBJ1-2; size: -; D: TRBD1; V: TRBV6-6; CDR3: CASSRGPGQGGDGYTF; DNA: TGTGCCAGCAGCCGAGGACCGGGACAGGGTGGGGATGGCTACACCTTC
J: TRBJ1-4; size: few; D: TRBD1; V: TRBV9; CDR3: CASSVAGGFNEKLFF; DNA: TGTGCCAGCAGCGTAGCAGGGGGGTTTAATGAAAAACTGTTTTTT
J: TRBJ2-7; size: -; D: -; V: TRBV7-8; CDR3: CASSLTLGEQYF; DNA: TGTGCCAGCAGCCTCACCCTGGGCGAGCAGTACTTC
J: TRBJ2-6; size: -; D: -; V: TRBV30; CDR3: CAWKNRLSSGANVLTF; DNA: TGTGCCTGGAAGAACAGGCTTAGCTCTGGGGCCAACGTCCTGACTTTC
J: TRBJ1-2; size: -; D: -; V: TRBV28; CDR3: CASIGPYYGYTF; DNA: TGTGCCAGCATAGGCCCTTACTATGGCTACACCTTC
J: TRBJ1-2; size: -; D: TRBD1; V: TRBV29-1; CDR3: CSGLRTGVGADGYTF; DNA: TGCAGCGGCCTAAGGACAGGGGTCGGTGCGGATGGCTACACCTTC
J: TRBJ1-5; size: -; D: TRBD1; V: TRBV30; CDR3: CAWSGQGNNQPQHF; DNA: TGTGCCTGGTCGGGACAGGGGAACAATCAGCCCCAGCATTTT
J: TRBJ2-1; size: -; D: TRBD2; V: TRBV6-5; CDR3: CASSYLREGPWRFF; DNA: TGTGCCAGCAGTTACCTGCGGGAGGGCCCGTGGCGGTTCTTC
J: TRBJ2-1; size: -; D: -; V: TRBV29-1; CDR3: CSATRDHRYNEQFF; DNA: TGCAGCGCAACCCGGGACCACCGATACAATGAGCAGTTCTTC
J: TRBJ2-1; size: -; D: -; V: TRBV30; CDR3: CAWGQSNEQFF; DNA: TGTGCCTGGGGACAGAGCAATGAGCAGTTCTTC
J: TRBJ1-4; size: -; D: -; V: TRBV7-9; CDR3: CASSAGGLSNEKLFF; DNA: TGTGCCAGCAGCGCCGGGGGGCTGAGTAATGAAAAACTGTTTTTT
J: TRBJ2-1; size: few; D: TRBD1; V: TRBV28; CDR3: CASSSSRDRDHMDEQFF; DNA: TGTGCCAGCAGTTCCTCCCGTGACAGGGACCACATGGATGAGCAGTTCTTC
J: TRBJ2-3; size: -; D: -; V: TRBV5-1; CDR3: CASRGGGAEGTDTQYF; DNA: TGCGCCAGCAGGGGAGGCGGCGCCGAAGGCACAGATACGCAGTATTTT
J: TRBJ1-2; size: -; D: TRBD1; V: TRBV6-5; CDR3: CASSPSGGEDYGYTF; DNA: TGTGCCAGCAGCCCGTCAGGGGGCGAGGACTATGGCTACACCTTC
J: TRBJ2-2; size: -; D: -; V: TRBV6-1; CDR3: CASSEEAGRNTGELFF; DNA: TGTGCCAGCAGTGAAGAGGCAGGAAGGAACACCGGGGAGCTGTTTTTT